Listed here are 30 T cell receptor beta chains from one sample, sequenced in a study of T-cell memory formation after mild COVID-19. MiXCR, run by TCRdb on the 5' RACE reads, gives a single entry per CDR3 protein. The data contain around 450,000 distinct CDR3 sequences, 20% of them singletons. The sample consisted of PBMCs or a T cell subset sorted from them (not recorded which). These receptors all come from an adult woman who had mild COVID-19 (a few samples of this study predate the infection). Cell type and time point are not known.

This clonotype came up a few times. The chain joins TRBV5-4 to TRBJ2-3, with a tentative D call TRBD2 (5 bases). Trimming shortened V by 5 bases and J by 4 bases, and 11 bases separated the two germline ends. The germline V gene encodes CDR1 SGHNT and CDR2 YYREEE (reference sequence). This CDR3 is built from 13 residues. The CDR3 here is CASSSEGPDTQYF. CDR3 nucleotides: TGTGCCAGCAGTTCCGAGGGCCCAGATACGCAGTATTTT.

The CDR3 loop reads CASGWESYNEQFF. CDR3 DNA: TGTGCCAGCGGGTGGGAGAGTTACAATGAGCAGTTCTTC. This chain uses TRBV12-3 or TRBV12-4 with TRBJ2-1; possibly TRBD2 for D (5 bases). The CDR3 loop spans 13 amino acids. Trimming cost V 8 bases and J 4 bases, with 12 bases left between them.

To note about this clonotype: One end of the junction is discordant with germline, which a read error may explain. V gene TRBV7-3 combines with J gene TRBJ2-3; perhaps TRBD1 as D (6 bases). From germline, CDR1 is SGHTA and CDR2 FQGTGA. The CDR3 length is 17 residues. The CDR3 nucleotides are TGTACCAGCAGCTTAACGTCACAGGGTTTTTTCGCAGATACGCAGTATTTT. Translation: CTSSLTSQGFFADTQYF.

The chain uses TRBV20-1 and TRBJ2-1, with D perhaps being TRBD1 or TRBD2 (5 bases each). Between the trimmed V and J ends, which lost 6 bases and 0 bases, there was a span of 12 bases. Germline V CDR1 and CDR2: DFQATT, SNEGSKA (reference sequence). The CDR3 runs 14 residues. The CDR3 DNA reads TGCAGTGCAAGGGACCGCCGCTCCTACAATGAGCAGTTCTTC. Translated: CSARDRRSYNEQFF.

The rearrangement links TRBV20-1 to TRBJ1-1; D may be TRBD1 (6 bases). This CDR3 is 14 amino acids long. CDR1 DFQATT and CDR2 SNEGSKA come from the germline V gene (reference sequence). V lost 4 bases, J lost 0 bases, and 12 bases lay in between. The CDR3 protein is CSATSGTLNTEAFF. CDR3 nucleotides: TGCAGTGCTACATCCGGGACACTGAACACTGAAGCTTTCTTT.

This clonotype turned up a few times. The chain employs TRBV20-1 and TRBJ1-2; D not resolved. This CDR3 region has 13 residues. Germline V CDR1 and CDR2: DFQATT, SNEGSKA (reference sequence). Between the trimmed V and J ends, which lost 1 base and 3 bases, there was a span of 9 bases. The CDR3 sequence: CSARGGTDYGYTF. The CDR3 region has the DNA TGCAGTGCTAGAGGGGGTACTGACTATGGCTACACCTTC.

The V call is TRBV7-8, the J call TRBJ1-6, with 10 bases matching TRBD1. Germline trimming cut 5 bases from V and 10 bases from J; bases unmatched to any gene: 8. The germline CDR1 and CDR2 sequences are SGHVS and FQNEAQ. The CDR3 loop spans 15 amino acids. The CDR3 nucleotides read TGTGCCAGCAGCATAGAGACAGGGGGCGGATCACCCCTCCACTTT. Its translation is CASSIETGGGSPLHF. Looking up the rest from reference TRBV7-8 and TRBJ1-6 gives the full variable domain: GAGVSQSPRYKVAKRGQDVALRCDPISGHVSLFWYQQALGQGPEFLTYFQNEAQLDKSGLPSDRFFAERPEGSVSTLKIQRTQQEDSAVYLCASSIETGGGSPLHFGNGTRLTVT.

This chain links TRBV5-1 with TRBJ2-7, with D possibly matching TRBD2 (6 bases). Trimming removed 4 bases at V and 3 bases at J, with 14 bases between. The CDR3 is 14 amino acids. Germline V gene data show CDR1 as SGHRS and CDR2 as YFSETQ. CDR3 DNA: TGCGCCAGCAGCCCGGGGGACGGCCTCTACGAGCAGTACTTC. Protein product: CASSPGDGLYEQYF.

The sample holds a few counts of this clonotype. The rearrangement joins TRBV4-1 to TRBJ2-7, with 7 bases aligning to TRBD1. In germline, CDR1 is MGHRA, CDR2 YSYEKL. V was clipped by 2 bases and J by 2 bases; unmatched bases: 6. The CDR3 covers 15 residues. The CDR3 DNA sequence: TGCGCCAGCAGCCAACCGGGACAGCGAACCTACGAGCAGTACTTC. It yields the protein CASSQPGQRTYEQYF.

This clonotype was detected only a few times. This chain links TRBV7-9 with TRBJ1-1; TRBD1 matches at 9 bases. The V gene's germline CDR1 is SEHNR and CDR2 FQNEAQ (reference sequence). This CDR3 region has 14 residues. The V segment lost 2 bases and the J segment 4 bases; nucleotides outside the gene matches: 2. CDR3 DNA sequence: TGTGCCAGCAGCTTAATGGGACAGGGCACTGAAGCTTTCTTT. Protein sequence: CASSLMGQGTEAFF.

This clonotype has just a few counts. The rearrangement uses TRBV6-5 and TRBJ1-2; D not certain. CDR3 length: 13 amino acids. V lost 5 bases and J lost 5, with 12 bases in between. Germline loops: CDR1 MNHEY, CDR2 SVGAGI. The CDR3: CASSPTGEYGYTF. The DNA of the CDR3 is TGTGCCAGCAGTCCTACCGGGGAGTATGGCTACACCTTC.

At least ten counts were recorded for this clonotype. CDR3 nucleotide sequence: TGTGCCAGCAGCCAAGGGGGCGGAGAGACCCAGTACTTC. This gives the protein CASSQGGGETQYF. The chain joins TRBV3-1 to TRBJ2-5, with D perhaps TRBD1 (5 bases). Germline values: CDR1 LGHDT, CDR2 YNNKEL (reference sequence). The CDR3 runs 13 residues. V was pared by 1 base and J by 4 bases, with 7 bases between.

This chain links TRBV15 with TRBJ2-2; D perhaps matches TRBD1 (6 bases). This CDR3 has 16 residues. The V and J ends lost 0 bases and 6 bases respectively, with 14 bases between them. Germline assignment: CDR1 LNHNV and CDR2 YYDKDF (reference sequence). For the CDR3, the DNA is TGTGCCACCAGCAGAGATCGGGCAGGGGACGCCGGGGAGCTGTTTTTT. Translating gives CATSRDRAGDAGELFF.

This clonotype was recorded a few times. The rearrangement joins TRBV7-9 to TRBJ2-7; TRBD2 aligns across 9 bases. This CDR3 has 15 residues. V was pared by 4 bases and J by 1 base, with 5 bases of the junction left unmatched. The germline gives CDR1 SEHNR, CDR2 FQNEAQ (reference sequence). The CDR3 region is CASSSRTSVSYEQYF. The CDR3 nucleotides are TGTGCCAGCAGCTCCAGGACTAGCGTTTCCTACGAGCAGTACTTC.

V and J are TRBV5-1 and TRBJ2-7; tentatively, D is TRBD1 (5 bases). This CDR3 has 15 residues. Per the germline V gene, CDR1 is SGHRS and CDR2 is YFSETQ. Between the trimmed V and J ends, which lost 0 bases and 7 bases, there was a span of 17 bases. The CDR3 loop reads CASSLEGQGVGEQYF. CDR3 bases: TGCGCCAGCAGCTTGGAGGGTCAGGGCGTAGGGGAGCAGTACTTC.

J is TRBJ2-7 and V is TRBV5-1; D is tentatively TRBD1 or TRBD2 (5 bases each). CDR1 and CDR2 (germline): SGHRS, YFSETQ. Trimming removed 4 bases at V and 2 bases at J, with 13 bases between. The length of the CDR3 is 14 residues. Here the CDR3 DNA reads TGCGCCAGCAGCCCCGGGATGGGGGCCTACGAGCAGTACTTC. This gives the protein CASSPGMGAYEQYF.

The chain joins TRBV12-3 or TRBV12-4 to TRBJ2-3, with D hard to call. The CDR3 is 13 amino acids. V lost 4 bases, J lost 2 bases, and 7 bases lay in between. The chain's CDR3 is CASSYDHTDTQYF. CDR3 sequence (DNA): TGTGCCAGCAGTTATGACCACACAGATACGCAGTATTTT.

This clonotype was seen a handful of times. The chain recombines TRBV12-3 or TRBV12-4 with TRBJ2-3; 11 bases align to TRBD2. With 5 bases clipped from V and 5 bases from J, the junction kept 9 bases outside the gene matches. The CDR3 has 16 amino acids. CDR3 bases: TGTGCCAGCAGTCTGGGACTAGCGGAGGGTGGAGATACGCAGTATTTT. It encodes CASSLGLAEGGDTQYF.

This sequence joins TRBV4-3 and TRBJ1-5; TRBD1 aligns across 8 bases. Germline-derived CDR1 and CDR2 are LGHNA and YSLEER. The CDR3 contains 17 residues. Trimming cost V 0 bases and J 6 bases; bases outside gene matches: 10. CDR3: CASSQDFVGQGGQPQHF. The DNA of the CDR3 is TGCGCCAGCAGCCAAGATTTTGTAGGACAGGGCGGTCAGCCCCAGCATTTT.

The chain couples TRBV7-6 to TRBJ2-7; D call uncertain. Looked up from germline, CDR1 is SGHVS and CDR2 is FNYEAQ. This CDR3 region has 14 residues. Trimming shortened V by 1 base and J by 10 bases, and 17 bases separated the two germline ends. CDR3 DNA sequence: TGTGCCAGCAGCTTAGTTCTGGGCGGTCGAGCACAGTACTTC. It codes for CASSLVLGGRAQYF.

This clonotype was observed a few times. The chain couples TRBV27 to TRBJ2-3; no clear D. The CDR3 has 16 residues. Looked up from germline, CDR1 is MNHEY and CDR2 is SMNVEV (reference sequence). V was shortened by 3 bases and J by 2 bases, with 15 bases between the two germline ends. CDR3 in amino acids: CASSLMPPLTTDTQYF. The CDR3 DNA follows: TGTGCCAGCAGTTTGATGCCTCCCTTAACCACAGATACGCAGTATTTT.

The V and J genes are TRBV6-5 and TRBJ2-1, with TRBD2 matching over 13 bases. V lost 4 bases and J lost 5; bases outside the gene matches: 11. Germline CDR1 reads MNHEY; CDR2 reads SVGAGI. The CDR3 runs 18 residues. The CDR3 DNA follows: TGTGCCAGCAGTTCTCATAAGAACGGACTAGCGGGAGACAATGAGCAGTTCTTC. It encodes CASSSHKNGLAGDNEQFF.

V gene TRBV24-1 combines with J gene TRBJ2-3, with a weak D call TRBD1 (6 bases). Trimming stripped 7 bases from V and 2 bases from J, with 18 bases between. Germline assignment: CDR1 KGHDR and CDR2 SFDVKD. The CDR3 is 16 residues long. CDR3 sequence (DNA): TGTGCCACCAGCGCGCCGAACAGGGAATACACAGATACGCAGTATTTT. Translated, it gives CATSAPNREYTDTQYF.

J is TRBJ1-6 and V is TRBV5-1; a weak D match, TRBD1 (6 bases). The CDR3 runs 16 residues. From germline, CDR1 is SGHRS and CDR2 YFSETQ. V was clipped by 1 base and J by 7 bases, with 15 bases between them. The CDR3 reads CASSLNSRTENSPLHF. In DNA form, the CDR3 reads TGCGCCAGCAGCTTGAACTCCCGGACAGAAAATTCACCCCTCCACTTT.

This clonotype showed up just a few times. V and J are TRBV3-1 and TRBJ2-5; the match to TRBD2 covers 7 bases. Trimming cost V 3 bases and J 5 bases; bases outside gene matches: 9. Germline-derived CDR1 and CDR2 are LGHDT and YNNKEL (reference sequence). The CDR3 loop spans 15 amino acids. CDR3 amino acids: CASSHDGGTWETQYF. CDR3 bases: TGTGCCAGCAGCCACGACGGGGGGACGTGGGAGACCCAGTACTTC.

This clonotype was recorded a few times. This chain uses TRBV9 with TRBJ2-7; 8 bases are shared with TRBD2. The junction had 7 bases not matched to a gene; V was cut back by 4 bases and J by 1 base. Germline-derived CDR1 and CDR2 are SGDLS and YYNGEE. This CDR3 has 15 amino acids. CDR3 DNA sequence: TGTGCCAGCAGCTCCGACCAGCGGGAGTCCTACGAGCAGTACTTC. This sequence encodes CASSSDQRESYEQYF.

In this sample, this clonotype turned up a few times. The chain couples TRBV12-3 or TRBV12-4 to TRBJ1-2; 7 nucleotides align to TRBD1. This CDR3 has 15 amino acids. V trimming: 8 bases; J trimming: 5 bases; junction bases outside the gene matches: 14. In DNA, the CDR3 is TGTGCCAGCGATAATACGACAGGGATGGGGTATGGCTACACCTTC. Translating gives CASDNTTGMGYGYTF.

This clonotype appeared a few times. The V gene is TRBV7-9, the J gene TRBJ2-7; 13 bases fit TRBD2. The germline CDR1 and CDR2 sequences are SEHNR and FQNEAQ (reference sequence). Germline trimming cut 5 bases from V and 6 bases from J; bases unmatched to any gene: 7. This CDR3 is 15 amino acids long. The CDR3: CASSARTSGRGEQYF. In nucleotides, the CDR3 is TGTGCCAGCAGCGCGAGAACTAGCGGGAGGGGCGAGCAGTACTTC.

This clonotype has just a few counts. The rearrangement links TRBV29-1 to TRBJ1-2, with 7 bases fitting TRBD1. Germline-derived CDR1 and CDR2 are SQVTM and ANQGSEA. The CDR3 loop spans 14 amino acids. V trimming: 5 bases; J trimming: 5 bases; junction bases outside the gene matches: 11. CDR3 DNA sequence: TGCAGCGTTCCTGTAACAGGGGCTGGGTATGGCTACACCTTC. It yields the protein CSVPVTGAGYGYTF.

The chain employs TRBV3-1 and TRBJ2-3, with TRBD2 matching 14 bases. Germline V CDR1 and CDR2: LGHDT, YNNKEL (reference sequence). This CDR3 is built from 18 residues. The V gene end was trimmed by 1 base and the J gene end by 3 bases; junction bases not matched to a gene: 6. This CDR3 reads CASSQGPGTSGSTDTQYF. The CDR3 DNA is TGTGCCAGCAGCCAAGGCCCCGGGACTAGCGGGAGTACAGATACGCAGTATTTT.